The 17 T cell receptor beta chains below were found in one sample sequenced in a study of cytotoxic CD8 clonotypes in ibrutinib-treated CLL. Assay used: immunoSEQ multiplex PCR; TCRdb lists only in-frame clones, some missing. The sample lists over 75,000 clones, approximately 82% occurring once. Specimen: PBMCs, collected after 12 months of ibrutinib treatment. These TCRs come from a human donor with chronic lymphocytic leukemia.

This clone occurred a few times. The J gene is TRBJ2-4, the V gene TRBV27; TRBD1 agrees at 9 bases. Germline CDR1 and CDR2: MNHEY and SMNVEV (reference sequence). V was pared by 5 bases and J by 7 bases, with 6 bases of the junction left unmatched. This CDR3 is 14 amino acids long. This CDR3 reads CASSPGDRDNIQYF. Written as DNA, the CDR3 is TGTGCCAGCAGTCCCGGGGACAGGGACAACATTCAGTACTTC.

The V call is TRBV7-2, the J call TRBJ2-3, with TRBD2 matching over 10 bases. Germline V CDR1 and CDR2: SGHTA, FQGNSA. The CDR3 loop spans 15 amino acids. Losses at the gene ends were 3 bases for V and 3 bases for J; bases not matched to a gene: 3. The CDR3 nucleotides are TGTGCCAGCAGCTTTAGCGGGGGGAGAACAGATACGCAGTATTTT. Its protein product is CASSFSGGRTDTQYF.

The chain carries TRBV6-5 and TRBJ2-6; unclear D gene. Trimming stripped 7 bases from V and 0 bases from J, with 10 bases between. The CDR3 totals 15 residues. Germline CDR1 reads MNHEY; CDR2 reads SVGAGI. The CDR3 sequence: CASTRDGSGANVLTF. DNA of the CDR3: TGTGCCAGCACTAGGGATGGCTCTGGGGCCAACGTCCTGACTTTC.

This clone came up once. This chain connects TRBV4-2 to TRBJ2-7; D might be TRBD1 (5 bases). CDR1 LGHNA and CDR2 YNFKEQ come from the germline V gene. V was cut by 4 bases and J by 4 bases, with 14 bases left in between. The CDR3 loop spans 14 amino acids. The CDR3 sequence is CASSPVGHQYEQYF. CDR3 DNA: TGTGCCAGCAGCCCAGTAGGACACCAATACGAGCAGTACTTC.

This clone was detected a few times. The V gene is TRBV6-4, the J gene TRBJ1-2; 7 nucleotides match TRBD1. Trimming removed 6 bases from V and 5 bases from J; junction bases left unmatched: 12. This CDR3 contains 15 residues. CDR1 is MRHNA and CDR2 is SNTAGT in the germline V gene. The CDR3 DNA sequence: TGTGCCAGCAGCTTAAGACAGGGCGAAATTTATGGCTACACCTTC. It codes for CASSLRQGEIYGYTF.

The rearrangement joins TRBV4-1 to TRBJ1-4; D is unresolved. V lost 1 base to trimming and J lost 0 bases, with 6 bases between them. Germline V gene data show CDR1 as MGHRA and CDR2 as YSYEKL. The CDR3 contains 15 residues. CDR3 loop: CASSQGTATNEKLFF. The CDR3 DNA reads TGCGCCAGCAGCCAAGGAACAGCAACTAATGAAAAACTGTTTTTT.

The chain joins TRBV5-1 to TRBJ2-3, with a tentative D call TRBD1 (5 bases). CDR3 length: 12 amino acids. CDR1 SGHRS and CDR2 YFSETQ come from the germline V gene. V was trimmed by 2 bases and J by 6 bases, leaving 7 bases between them. This chain's CDR3 is CASSFKGDTQYF. Written as DNA, the CDR3 is TGCGCCAGCAGCTTCAAGGGGGATACGCAGTATTTT.

The rearrangement uses TRBV28 and TRBJ1-5; D remains ambiguous. Germline-derived CDR1 and CDR2 are MDHEN and SYDVKM. The CDR3 spans 15 residues. Trimming shortened V by 2 bases and J by 4 bases, and 12 bases separated the two germline ends. The CDR3 sequence: CASSLRRADNQPQHF. DNA of the CDR3: TGTGCCAGCAGTTTACGAAGGGCAGATAATCAGCCCCAGCATTTT.

The chain uses TRBV6-5 and TRBJ1-1; TRBD1 might be the D (5 bases). V was clipped by 4 bases and J by 1 base, with 10 bases between them. Germline-derived CDR1 and CDR2 are MNHEY and SVGAGI. The CDR3 is made up of 14 amino acids. The CDR3 here is CASSSSRGNTEAFF. The CDR3 DNA sequence: TGTGCCAGCAGTTCCAGTAGGGGGAACACTGAAGCTTTCTTT.

V is TRBV6-1 and J is TRBJ2-1; D unresolved. The germline V and J ends were trimmed by 7 bases and 8 bases, with 12 bases remaining between them. Germline CDR1 and CDR2: MNHNS and SASEGT. This CDR3 comprises 12 residues. This CDR3 reads CASTLGFHEQFF. CDR3 bases: TGTGCCAGCACGTTGGGGTTCCATGAGCAGTTCTTC.

The chain joins TRBV6-6 to TRBJ2-7; tentatively, D is TRBD1 or TRBD2 (5 bases each). V was clipped by 4 bases and J by 3 bases, with 13 bases between them. Germline CDR1 reads MNHNY; CDR2 reads SVGAGI (reference sequence). The CDR3 totals 14 residues. DNA of the CDR3: TGTGCCAGCAGTTCTCGGGGCTGGGGCTACGAGCAGTACTTC. Amino acids: CASSSRGWGYEQYF.

The gene calls are TRBV6-4 and TRBJ1-1; no firm D call. Per the germline V gene, CDR1 is MRHNA and CDR2 is SNTAGT. V was trimmed by 6 bases and J by 1 base, leaving 12 bases between them. There are 14 residues in the CDR3. CDR3 loop: CASRGQASNTEAFF. CDR3 in DNA: TGTGCCAGCAGGGGCCAGGCGTCGAACACTGAAGCTTTCTTT.

The chain employs TRBV29-1 and TRBJ2-3; 10 bases are a match to TRBD2. The V gene end was trimmed by 4 bases and the J gene end by 5 bases; junction bases not matched to a gene: 6. The CDR3 loop spans 14 amino acids. Germline lookup yields CDR1 SQVTM and CDR2 ANQGSEA. The CDR3 bases are TGCAGCGTTGGGTCTAGCGGGGGTAAAGATACGCAGTATTTT. Translated, it gives CSVGSSGGKDTQYF.

The chain uses TRBV7-6 and TRBJ2-7, with 12 bases identical to TRBD1. Germline V CDR1 and CDR2: SGHVS, FNYEAQ. The CDR3 runs to 15 residues. The junction had 2 bases not matched to a gene; V was cut back by 0 bases and J by 5 bases. The CDR3 spells CASSLAGTGGDEQYF. The CDR3 nucleotides are TGTGCCAGCAGCTTAGCTGGGACAGGGGGCGACGAGCAGTACTTC.

J is TRBJ1-5 and V is TRBV6-4; 8 bases agree with TRBD1. The CDR3 runs 14 residues. The V gene's germline CDR1 is MRHNA and CDR2 SNTAGT. V shed 2 bases and J 5 bases; nucleotides not matched to a gene: 2. The CDR3 here is CASSDPDRDQPQHF. CDR3 in DNA: TGTGCCAGCAGTGACCCGGACAGGGATCAGCCCCAGCATTTT.

The chain carries TRBV30 and TRBJ1-4, with TRBD1 matching 11 bases. Germline assignment: CDR1 GTSNPN and CDR2 SVGIG (reference sequence). V lost 5 bases to trimming and J lost 9 bases; unmatched junction nucleotides: 8. This CDR3 has 14 residues. The chain's CDR3 is CAWRGTGGRKKLFF. The CDR3 DNA sequence: TGTGCCTGGCGGGGGACAGGGGGACGAAAAAAACTGTTTTTT.

The chain uses TRBV11-3 and TRBJ1-6, with a possible D match to TRBD1 (5 bases). CDR3 length: 14 amino acids. Germline values: CDR1 SGHNT, CDR2 YENEEA. Trimming cost V 4 bases and J 8 bases, with 12 bases left between them. The CDR3 region has the DNA TGTGCCAGCAGCTCTCAGCCGGGGGATTCACCCCTCCACTTT. This sequence encodes CASSSQPGDSPLHF.